The TCR beta chain under discussion was sequenced for a study of blood T cell repertoires in COVID-19. Overall study context: T cells, B-cell-depleted T cells, or PBMCs provided the cDNA or gDNA that served as material.

This clone was counted at least ten times. Measured with immunoSEQ multiplex PCR; TCRdb has only the in-frame clones, and not every one. The data contain tens of thousands of clones, 70% to 85% of them singletons. Specimen: peripheral blood. The sequence derives from a human donor in a cohort sampled during active COVID-19.

The CDR3, as DNA: TGTGCCAGCAGCACGGGACTAGCGGGAGGGCCGATCAGAGAGACCCAGTACTTC. It is translated as CASSTGLAGGPIRETQYF. The V and J genes are TRBV27 and TRBJ2-5; 16 bases match TRBD2. Germline V lookup: CDR1 MNHEY, CDR2 SMNVEV (reference sequence). V shed 6 bases and J 4 bases; nucleotides not matched to a gene: 11. The CDR3 is 18 amino acids.